This T cell receptor beta chain was sequenced in a study of blood T cell repertoires in COVID-19. Looking at the study overall: Sources were T cells, B-cell-depleted T cells, or PBMCs; the material itself was cDNA or gDNA.

Germline CDR1 is SGHRS and CDR2 is YFSETQ. V dropped 4 bases and J dropped 3 bases, with 16 bases sitting between them. The CDR3 consists of 15 residues. Assay: immunoSEQ multiplex PCR; the TCRdb copy retains only in-frame clones and omits some. The data contain about 270,000 clones, about 91% of them singletons. The TCR originated in a man in his forties who had been exposed to COVID-19. The sample taken for sequencing was PBMCs or T cells enriched from blood (not recorded which). The V gene is TRBV5-1, the J gene TRBJ2-5; D is uncertain. In DNA, the CDR3 is TGCGCCAGCAGCCCTGGTGGCAGCGTTAAAGAGACCCAGTACTTC. Amino acids: CASSPGGSVKETQYF.